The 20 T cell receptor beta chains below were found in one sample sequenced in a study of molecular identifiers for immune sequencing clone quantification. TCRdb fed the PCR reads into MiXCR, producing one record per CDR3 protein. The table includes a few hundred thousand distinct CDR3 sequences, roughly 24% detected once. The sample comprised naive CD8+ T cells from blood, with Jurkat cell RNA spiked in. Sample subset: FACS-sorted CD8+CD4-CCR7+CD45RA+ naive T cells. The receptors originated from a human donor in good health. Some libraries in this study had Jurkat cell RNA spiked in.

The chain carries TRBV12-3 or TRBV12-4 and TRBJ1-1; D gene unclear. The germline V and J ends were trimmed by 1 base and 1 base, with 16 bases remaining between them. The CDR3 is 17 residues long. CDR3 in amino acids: CASSLVTGELGNTEAFF. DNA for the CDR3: TGTGCCAGCAGTTTAGTCACCGGGGAGTTAGGGAACACTGAAGCTTTCTTT.

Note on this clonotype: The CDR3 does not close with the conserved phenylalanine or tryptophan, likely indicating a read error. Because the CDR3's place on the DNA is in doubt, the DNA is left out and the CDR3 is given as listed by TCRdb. The CDR3 spells CASSASGASFY. The chain carries TRBV19 and TRBJ2-1; TRBD2, the table's D call, lacks a check against the DNA. CDR1 and CDR2 from the germline V gene are LNHDA and SQIVND (reference sequence). The CDR3 is 11 residues long, ends included.

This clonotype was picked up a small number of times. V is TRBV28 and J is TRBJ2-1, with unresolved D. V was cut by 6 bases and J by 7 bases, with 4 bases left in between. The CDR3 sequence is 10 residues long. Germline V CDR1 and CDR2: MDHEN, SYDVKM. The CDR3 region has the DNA TGTGCCAGCAGCCGGAATGAGCAGTTCTTC. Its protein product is CASSRNEQFF.

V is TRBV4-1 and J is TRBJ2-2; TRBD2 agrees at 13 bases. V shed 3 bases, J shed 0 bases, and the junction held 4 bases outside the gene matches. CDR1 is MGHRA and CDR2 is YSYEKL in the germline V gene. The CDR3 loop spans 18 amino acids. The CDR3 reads CASSHGLAGAANTGELFF. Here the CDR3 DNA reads TGCGCCAGCAGCCACGGACTAGCGGGGGCAGCGAACACCGGGGAGCTGTTTTTT.

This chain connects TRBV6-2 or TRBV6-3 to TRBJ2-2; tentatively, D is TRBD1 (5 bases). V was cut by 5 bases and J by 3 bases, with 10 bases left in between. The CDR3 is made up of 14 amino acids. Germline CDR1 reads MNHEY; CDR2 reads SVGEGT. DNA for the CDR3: TGTGCCAGCAGTCTGACAGATTACACCGGGGAGCTGTTTTTT. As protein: CASSLTDYTGELFF.

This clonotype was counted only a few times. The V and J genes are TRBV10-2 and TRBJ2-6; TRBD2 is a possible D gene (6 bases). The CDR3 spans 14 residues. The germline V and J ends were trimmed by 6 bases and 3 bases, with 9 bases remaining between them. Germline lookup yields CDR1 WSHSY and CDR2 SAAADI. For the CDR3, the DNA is TGCGCCAGCAGGGAGGGCGGTGGGGCCAACGTCCTGACTTTC. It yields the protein CASREGGGANVLTF.

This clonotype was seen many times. The CDR3 loop reads CSAPHPYEQYF. In DNA form, the CDR3 reads TGCAGTGCCCCCCATCCCTACGAGCAGTACTTC. The rearrangement uses TRBV20-1 and TRBJ2-7; D remains unclear. The germline CDR1 and CDR2 sequences are DFQATT and SNEGSKA (reference sequence). Deletions cut 6 bases from V and 2 bases from J, with 8 bases between. The CDR3 totals 11 residues.

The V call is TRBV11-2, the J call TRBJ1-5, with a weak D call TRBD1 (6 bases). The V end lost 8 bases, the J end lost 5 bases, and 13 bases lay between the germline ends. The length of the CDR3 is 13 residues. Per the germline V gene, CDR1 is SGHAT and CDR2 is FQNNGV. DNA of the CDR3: TGTGCCAGCGGTCCAGGGGTTCATCAGCCCCAGCATTTT. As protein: CASGPGVHQPQHF.

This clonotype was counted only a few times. CDR3 loop: CASSRNTGTGGVNEQFF. The CDR3 DNA follows: TGCGCCAGCAGCCGCAATACTGGGACAGGGGGCGTCAATGAGCAGTTCTTC. The V gene is TRBV4-1, the J gene TRBJ2-1; TRBD1 matches 12 bases. The CDR3 extends over 17 amino acids. Per germline, CDR1 MGHRA and CDR2 YSYEKL. Trimming removed 4 bases from V and 6 bases from J; junction bases left unmatched: 10.

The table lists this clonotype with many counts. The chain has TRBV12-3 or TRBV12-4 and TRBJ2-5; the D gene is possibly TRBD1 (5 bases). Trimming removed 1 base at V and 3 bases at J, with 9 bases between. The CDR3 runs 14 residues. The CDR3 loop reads CASSLETAKETQYF. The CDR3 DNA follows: TGTGCCAGCAGTTTAGAGACAGCAAAAGAGACCCAGTACTTC.

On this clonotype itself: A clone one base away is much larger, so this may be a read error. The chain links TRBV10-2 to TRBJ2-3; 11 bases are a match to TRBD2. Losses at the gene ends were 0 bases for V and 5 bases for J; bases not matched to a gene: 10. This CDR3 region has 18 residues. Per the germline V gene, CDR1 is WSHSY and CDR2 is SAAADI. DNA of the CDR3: TGCGCCAGCAGTGAGTCGAGTTTAGCGGGAGGGTTCAGAGATACGCAGTATTTT. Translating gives CASSESSLAGGFRDTQYF.

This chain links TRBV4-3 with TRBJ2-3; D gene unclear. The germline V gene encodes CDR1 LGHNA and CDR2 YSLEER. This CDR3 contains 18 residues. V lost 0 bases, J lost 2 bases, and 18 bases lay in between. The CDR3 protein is CASSQDRVTPLTTDTQYF. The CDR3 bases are TGCGCCAGCAGCCAAGATAGAGTGACACCTTTGACCACAGATACGCAGTATTTT.

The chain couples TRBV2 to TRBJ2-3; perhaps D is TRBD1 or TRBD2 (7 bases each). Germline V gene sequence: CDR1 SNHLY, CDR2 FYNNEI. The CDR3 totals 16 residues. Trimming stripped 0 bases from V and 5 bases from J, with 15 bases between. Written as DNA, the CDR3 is TGTGCCAGCAGTGAAGCCAGGGGGGGGGCTTTAGATACGCAGTATTTT. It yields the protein CASSEARGGALDTQYF.

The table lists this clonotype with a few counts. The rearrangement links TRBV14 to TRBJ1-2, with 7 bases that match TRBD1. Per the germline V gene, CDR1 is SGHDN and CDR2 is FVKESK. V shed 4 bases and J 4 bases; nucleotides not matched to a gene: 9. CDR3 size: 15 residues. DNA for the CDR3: TGTGCCAGCAGCCCACAGGGACAGTGGCTCTATGGCTACACCTTC. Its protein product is CASSPQGQWLYGYTF.

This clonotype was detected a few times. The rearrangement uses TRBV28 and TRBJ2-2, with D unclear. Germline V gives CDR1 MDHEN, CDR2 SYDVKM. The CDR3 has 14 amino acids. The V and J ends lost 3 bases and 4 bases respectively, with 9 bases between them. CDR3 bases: TGTGCCAGCAGTTTTAGCTGGAGCACCGGGGAGCTGTTTTTT. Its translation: CASSFSWSTGELFF.

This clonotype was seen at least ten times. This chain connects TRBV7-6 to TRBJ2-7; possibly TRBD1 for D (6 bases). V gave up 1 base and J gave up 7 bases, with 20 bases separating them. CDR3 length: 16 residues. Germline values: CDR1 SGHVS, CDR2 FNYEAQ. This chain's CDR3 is CASSLGTGSATGEQYF. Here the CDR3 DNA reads TGTGCCAGCAGCTTAGGCACAGGGTCGGCTACGGGGGAGCAGTACTTC.

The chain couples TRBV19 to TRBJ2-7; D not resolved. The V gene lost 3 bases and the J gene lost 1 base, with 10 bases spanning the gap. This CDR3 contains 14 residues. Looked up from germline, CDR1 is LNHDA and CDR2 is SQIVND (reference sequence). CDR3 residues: CASSMDGPSYEQYF. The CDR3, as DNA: TGTGCCAGTAGTATGGATGGGCCGTCCTACGAGCAGTACTTC.

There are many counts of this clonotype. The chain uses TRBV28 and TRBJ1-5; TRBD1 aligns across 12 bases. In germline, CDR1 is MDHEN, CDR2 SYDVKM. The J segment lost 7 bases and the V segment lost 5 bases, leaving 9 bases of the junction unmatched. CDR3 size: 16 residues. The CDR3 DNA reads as TGTGCCAGCAGTCCCCCCGGGACAGGGGGCTTGCAGCCCCAGCATTTT. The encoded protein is CASSPPGTGGLQPQHF.

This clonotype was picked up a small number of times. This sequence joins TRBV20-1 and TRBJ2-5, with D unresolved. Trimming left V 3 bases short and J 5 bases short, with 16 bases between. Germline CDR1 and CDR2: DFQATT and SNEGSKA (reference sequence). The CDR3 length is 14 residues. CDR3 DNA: TGCAGTGCTAGCCTACAGTTACGGTGGGAGACCCAGTACTTC. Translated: CSASLQLRWETQYF.

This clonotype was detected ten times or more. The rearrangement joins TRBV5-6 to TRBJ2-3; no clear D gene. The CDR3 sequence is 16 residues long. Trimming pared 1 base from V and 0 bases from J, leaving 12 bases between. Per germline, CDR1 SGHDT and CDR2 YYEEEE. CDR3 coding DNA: TGTGCCAGCAGCTTGCTTTGGACGCCTAGCACAGATACGCAGTATTTT. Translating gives CASSLLWTPSTDTQYF. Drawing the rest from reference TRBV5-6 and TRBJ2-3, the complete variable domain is DAGVTQSPTHLIKTRGQQVTLRCSPKSGHDTVSWYQQALGQGPQFIFQYYEEEERQRGNFPDRFSGHQFPNYSSELNVNALLLGDSALYLCASSLLWTPSTDTQYFGPGTRLTVL.